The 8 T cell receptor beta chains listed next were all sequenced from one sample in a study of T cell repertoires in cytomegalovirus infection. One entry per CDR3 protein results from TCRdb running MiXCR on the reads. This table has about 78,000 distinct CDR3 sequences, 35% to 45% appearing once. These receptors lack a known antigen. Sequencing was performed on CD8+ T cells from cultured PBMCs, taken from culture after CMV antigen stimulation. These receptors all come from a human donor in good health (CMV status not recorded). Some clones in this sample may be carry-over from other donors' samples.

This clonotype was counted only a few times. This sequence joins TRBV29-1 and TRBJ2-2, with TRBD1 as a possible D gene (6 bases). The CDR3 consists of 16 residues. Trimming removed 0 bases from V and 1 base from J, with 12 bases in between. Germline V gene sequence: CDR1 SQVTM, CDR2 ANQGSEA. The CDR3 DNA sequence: TGCAGCGTTGAAGATTTTGAACAGGGGAACACCGGGGAGCTGTTTTTT. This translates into CSVEDFEQGNTGELFF.

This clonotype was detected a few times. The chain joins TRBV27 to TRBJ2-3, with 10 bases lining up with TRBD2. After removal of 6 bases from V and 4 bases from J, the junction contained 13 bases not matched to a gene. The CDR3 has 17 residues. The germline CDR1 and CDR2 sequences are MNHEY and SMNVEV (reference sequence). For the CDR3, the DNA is TGTGCCAGCAGCTCCCTTTACACTAGCGGGGCTCCAGATACGCAGTATTTT. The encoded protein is CASSSLYTSGAPDTQYF.

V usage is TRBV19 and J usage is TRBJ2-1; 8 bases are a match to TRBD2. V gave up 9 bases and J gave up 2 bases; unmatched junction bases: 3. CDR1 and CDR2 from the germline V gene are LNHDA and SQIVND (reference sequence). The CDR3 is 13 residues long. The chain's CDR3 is CASERGTYNEQFF. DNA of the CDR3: TGTGCCAGCGAGCGGGGGACCTACAATGAGCAGTTCTTC.

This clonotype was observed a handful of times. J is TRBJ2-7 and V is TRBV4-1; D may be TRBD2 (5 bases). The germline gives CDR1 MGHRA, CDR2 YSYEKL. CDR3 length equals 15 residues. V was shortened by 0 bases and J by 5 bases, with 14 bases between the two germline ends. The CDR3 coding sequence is TGCGCCAGCAGCCAAGAAGCGGCGGAATGGGACGAGCAGTACTTC. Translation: CASSQEAAEWDEQYF.

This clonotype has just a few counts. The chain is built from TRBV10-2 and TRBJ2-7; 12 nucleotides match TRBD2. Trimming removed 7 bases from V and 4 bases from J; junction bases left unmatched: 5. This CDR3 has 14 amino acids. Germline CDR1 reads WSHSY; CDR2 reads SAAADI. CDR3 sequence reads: CASTRTSGEYEQYF. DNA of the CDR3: TGCGCCAGCACTCGGACTAGCGGGGAGTACGAGCAGTACTTC.

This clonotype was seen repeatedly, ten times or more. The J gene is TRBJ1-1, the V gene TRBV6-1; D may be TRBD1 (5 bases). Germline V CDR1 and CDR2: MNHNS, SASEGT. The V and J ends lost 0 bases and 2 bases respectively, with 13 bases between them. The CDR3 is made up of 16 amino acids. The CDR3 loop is CASSEAGAGLNTEAFF. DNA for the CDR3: TGTGCCAGCAGTGAAGCAGGGGCAGGGCTTAACACTGAAGCTTTCTTT.

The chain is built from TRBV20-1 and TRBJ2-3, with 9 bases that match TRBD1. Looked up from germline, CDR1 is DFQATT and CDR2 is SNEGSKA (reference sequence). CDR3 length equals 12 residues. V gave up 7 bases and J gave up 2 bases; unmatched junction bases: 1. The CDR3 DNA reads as TGCAGTGGGACAGGGGTCACAGATACGCAGTATTTT. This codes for CSGTGVTDTQYF.

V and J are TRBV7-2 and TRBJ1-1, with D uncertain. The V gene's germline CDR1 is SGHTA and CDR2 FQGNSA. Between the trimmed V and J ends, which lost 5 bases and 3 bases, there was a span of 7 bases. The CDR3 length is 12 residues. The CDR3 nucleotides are TGTGCCAGCAGCCCAACCCACACTGAAGCTTTCTTT. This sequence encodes CASSPTHTEAFF.